Reported below is one TCR beta chain. These data belong to a study of shared clonotypes between healthy human individuals. The assay was immunoSEQ multiplex PCR, and TCRdb's table has in-frame clones only and misses some. Counted here are some 630,000 clones, about 95% occurring once; the ten biggest clones make up 0.095% to 0.13%. CD45RO negativity and positive selection for CCR7 defined naive CD8 cells, a population that excluded terminally differentiated effector memory CD45RA+ cells. What was sequenced was naive CD8+ T cells sorted from blood. The TCR was taken from a woman under 40 in good health.

This chain's CDR3 is CASSELDKYEQYF. The CDR3 DNA is TGTGCCAGCAGTGAACTGGACAAGTACGAGCAGTACTTC. This sequence joins TRBV2 and TRBJ2-5, with a weak D call TRBD1 (5 bases). TRBJ2-7 explains the end of the DNA better; the J call may be wrong. The CDR3 runs to 13 residues. Per germline, CDR1 SNHLY and CDR2 FYNNEI.